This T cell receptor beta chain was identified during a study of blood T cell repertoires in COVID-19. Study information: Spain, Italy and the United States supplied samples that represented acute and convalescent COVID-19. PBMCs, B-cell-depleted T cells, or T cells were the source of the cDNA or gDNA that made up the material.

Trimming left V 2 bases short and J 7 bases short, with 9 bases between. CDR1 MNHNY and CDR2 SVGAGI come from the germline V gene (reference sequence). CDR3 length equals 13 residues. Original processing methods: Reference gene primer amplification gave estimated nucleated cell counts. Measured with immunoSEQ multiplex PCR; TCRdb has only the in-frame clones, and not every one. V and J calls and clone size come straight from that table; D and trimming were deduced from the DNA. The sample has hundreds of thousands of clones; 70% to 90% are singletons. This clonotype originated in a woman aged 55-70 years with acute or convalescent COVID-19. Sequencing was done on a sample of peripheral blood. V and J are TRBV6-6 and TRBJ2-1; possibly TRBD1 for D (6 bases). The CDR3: CASSYAGTNEQFF. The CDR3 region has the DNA TGTGCCAGCAGTTACGCCGGGACAAATGAGCAGTTCTTC.